This T cell receptor beta chain is drawn from a study of OX40 agonist ivuxolimab in advanced cancers. The table came from immunoSEQ multiplex PCR; TCRdb's copy has only in-frame clones and leaves some out. The table lists 69,000 or so clones, 85% of them singletons, with 0.83% in the top ten. Germline V gene lookup returns CDR1 LNHDA and CDR2 SQIVND (reference sequence). J was trimmed by 0 bases and V by 9 bases; bases with no gene match: 23. The CDR3 extends over 21 amino acids. V gene TRBV19 combines with J gene TRBJ1-5, with 10 bases identical to TRBD1. Here the sequenced sample was CD4+ or CD8+ T cells sorted from blood, taken in a trial of the OX40 agonist ivuxolimab. The receptor was isolated from an adult with an advanced solid tumor such as melanoma, head and neck, liver or kidney cancer. The CDR3 loop reads CASSPIRQGAFLLNSNQPQHF. CDR3 DNA sequence: TGTGCCAGCAGCCCCATCCGACAGGGGGCATTCCTTCTAAATAGCAATCAGCCCCAGCATTTT.